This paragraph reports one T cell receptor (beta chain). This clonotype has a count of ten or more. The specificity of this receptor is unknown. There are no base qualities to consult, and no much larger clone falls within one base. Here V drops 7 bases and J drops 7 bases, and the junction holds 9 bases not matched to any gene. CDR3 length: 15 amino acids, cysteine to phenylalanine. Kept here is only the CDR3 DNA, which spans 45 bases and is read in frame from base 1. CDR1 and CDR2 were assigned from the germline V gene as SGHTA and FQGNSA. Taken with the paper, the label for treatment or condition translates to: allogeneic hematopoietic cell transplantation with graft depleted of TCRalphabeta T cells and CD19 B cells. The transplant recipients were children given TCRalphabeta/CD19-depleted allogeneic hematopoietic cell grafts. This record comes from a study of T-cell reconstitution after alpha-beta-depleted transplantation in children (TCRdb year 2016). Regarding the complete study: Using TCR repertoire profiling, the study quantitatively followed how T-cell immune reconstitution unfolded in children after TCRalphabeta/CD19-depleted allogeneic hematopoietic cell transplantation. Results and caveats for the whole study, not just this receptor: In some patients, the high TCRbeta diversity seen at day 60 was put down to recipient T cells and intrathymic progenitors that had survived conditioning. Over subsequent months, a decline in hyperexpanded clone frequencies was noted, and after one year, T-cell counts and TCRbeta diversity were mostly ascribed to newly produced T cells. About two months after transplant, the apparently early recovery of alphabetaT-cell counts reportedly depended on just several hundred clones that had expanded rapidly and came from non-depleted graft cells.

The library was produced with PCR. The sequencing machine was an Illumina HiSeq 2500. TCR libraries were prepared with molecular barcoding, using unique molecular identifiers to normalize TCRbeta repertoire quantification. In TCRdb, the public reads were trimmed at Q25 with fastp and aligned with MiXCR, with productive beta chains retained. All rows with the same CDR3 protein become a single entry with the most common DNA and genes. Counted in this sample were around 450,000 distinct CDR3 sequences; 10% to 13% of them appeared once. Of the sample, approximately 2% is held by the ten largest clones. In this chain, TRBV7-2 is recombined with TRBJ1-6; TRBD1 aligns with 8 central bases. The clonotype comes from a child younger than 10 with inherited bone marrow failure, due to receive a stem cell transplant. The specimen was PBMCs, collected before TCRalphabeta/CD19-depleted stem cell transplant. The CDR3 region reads CASTQRTGTNSPLHF. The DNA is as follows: TGTGCCAGCACCCAGAGGACAGGGACGAATTCACCCCTCCACTTT.